The 14 T cell receptor beta chains reported below all come from one sample, sequenced in a study of circulating CD8 cells and anti-PD-1 response in melanoma. The QIAseq Immune Repertoire TCR panel built the libraries from roughly 16 ng of total RNA. TCRdb redid the calling of the reads with MiXCR, one entry per CDR3 protein. The sample holds 350 to 500 distinct CDR3 sequences, about 12% seen once. Sorting of live CD3+CD8+TCRalphabeta+ cells by PD-1 and/or TIGIT gave four subsets. The sequencing here drew on CD8+ T cells from PBMCs, taken at baseline or after one month of anti-PD-1 therapy (not recorded which). The receptors shown here come from a human donor with melanoma.

This clonotype is judged medium-sized. This rearrangement joins TRBV28 to TRBJ2-1; a weak D match, TRBD1 (6 bases). This CDR3 contains 14 residues. The germline V and J ends were trimmed by 2 bases and 7 bases, with 12 bases remaining between them. Per the germline V gene, CDR1 is MDHEN and CDR2 is SYDVKM. The CDR3 loop is CASSLGATGNEQFF. The CDR3 DNA reads as TGTGCCAGCAGTTTAGGAGCCACAGGGAATGAGCAGTTCTTC. Supplemented by reference TRBV28 and TRBJ2-1, the full variable domain reads DVKVTQSSRYLVKRTGEKVFLECVQDMDHENMFWYRQDPGLGLRLIYFSYDVKMKEKGDIPEGYSVSREKKERFSLILESASTNQTSMYLCASSLGATGNEQFFGPGTRLTVL.

By sample share, this clonotype is medium-sized (0.01 to 0.1%). The chain recombines TRBV7-3 with TRBJ2-3, with 10 bases matching TRBD2. Germline lookup yields CDR1 SGHTA and CDR2 FQGTGA. V lost 5 bases and J lost 1; bases outside the gene matches: 3. The CDR3 is 15 amino acids. The CDR3 nucleotides are TGTGCCAGCAGCCCCACTAGCGGGGGCACAGATACGCAGTATTTT. It codes for CASSPTSGGTDTQYF. Supplemented by reference TRBV7-3 and TRBJ2-3, the full variable domain reads GAGVSQTPSNKVTEKGKYVELRCDPISGHTALYWYRQSLGQGPEFLIYFQGTGAADDSGLPNDRFFAVRPEGSVSTLKIQRTERGDSAVYLCASSPTSGGTDTQYFGPGTRLTVL.

This clonotype is large (0.1 to 1%) by share. The chain couples TRBV6-6 to TRBJ1-1, with a tentative D call TRBD1 (5 bases). Per the germline V gene, CDR1 is MNHNY and CDR2 is SVGAGI (reference sequence). The CDR3 is 14 residues long. V was trimmed by 0 bases and J by 8 bases, leaving 13 bases between them. Here the CDR3 reads CASSYSRTGTEAFF. The CDR3 nucleotides are TGTGCCAGCAGTTACTCGCGAACCGGGACCGAAGCTTTCTTT.

This clonotype is medium-sized (0.01 to 0.1%) within its sample. The chain links TRBV7-2 to TRBJ1-6; no reliable D call. V lost 4 bases to trimming and J lost 10 bases, with 14 bases between them. The CDR3 has 14 residues. Germline CDR1 and CDR2: SGHTA and FQGNSA. The CDR3 here is CASSWLKGQSPLHF. CDR3 DNA: TGTGCCAGCAGCTGGCTCAAAGGCCAATCACCCCTCCACTTT.

This clonotype was counted a few times. A clone one base away is much larger, so this may be a read error. The chain has TRBV24-1 and TRBJ2-5; no firm D call. This CDR3 is built from 14 residues. Germline values: CDR1 KGHDR, CDR2 SFDVKD. The CDR3 DNA reads as TGTGCCACCAGTGACCATGGACCACAAGAGACCCAGCACTTC. It encodes CATSDHGPQETQHF.

This clonotype is medium-sized (0.01 to 0.1%). The V gene is TRBV7-3, the J gene TRBJ2-2; weak D call: TRBD1 (6 bases). The CDR3 covers 18 residues. Trimming took 3 bases from V and 3 from J, leaving 20 bases between them. Germline assignment: CDR1 SGHTA and CDR2 FQGTGA. Here the CDR3 reads CASSLDLGHHPDTGELFF. Here the CDR3 DNA reads TGTGCCAGCAGCTTGGACCTGGGACACCACCCTGACACCGGGGAGCTGTTTTTT. The whole variable domain, remainder taken from reference TRBV7-3 and TRBJ2-2, is GAGVSQTPSNKVTEKGKYVELRCDPISGHTALYWYRQSLGQGPEFLIYFQGTGAADDSGLPNDRFFAVRPEGSVSTLKIQRTERGDSAVYLCASSLDLGHHPDTGELFFGEGSRLTVL.

In its sample, this clonotype ranks as large. The J gene is TRBJ2-1, the V gene TRBV29-1, with D maybe TRBD2 (5 bases). V was shortened by 6 bases and J by 1 base, with 19 bases between the two germline ends. CDR1 SQVTM and CDR2 ANQGSEA come from the germline V gene. The CDR3 has 16 amino acids. CDR3 sequence: CSVGGRHTKSYNEQFF. Here the CDR3 DNA reads TGCAGCGTCGGAGGTCGCCACACCAAGTCCTACAATGAGCAGTTCTTC.

This clonotype was counted between two and nine times. This chain links TRBV19 with TRBJ1-1; a weak D match, TRBD1 (5 bases). Deletions cut 1 base from V and 1 base from J, with 7 bases between. Germline CDR1 LNHDA, CDR2 SQIVND (reference sequence). The CDR3 is made up of 14 amino acids. The CDR3 DNA is TGTGCCAGTAGTATAGGTACAGGGAACACTGAAGCTTTCTTT. Protein product: CASSIGTGNTEAFF.

This clonotype is judged medium-sized. J is TRBJ2-2 and V is TRBV28; 9 nucleotides agree with TRBD1. The CDR3 consists of 15 residues. The ends lost 5 bases at V and 6 bases at J; junction bases unmatched: 7. Germline lookup yields CDR1 MDHEN and CDR2 SYDVKM. The DNA for the CDR3 is TGTGCCAGCAGTCTAGCCTGGACAGGGGCCGGGGAGCTGTTTTTT. It specifies CASSLAWTGAGELFF.

By proportion, this clonotype is large (0.1 to 1%). V gene TRBV11-2 combines with J gene TRBJ2-1; D is unresolved. The CDR3 runs to 11 residues. V lost 1 base to trimming and J lost 7 bases, with 2 bases between them. Looked up from germline, CDR1 is SGHAT and CDR2 is FQNNGV. The CDR3 region is CASSLANEQFF. CDR3 bases: TGTGCCAGCAGCTTAGCAAATGAGCAGTTCTTC.

By share of the sample, this clonotype is large. The rearrangement links TRBV19 to TRBJ2-7; tentative D call: TRBD2 (5 bases). The CDR3 totals 12 residues. Trimming removed 5 bases from V and 9 bases from J, with 14 bases in between. Germline V gene sequence: CDR1 LNHDA, CDR2 SQIVND (reference sequence). CDR3 DNA sequence: TGTGCCAGTAGTGGAGGATCCTGGGGGCAGTACTTC. Translating it yields CASSGGSWGQYF.

Sample share makes this clonotype large. The V and J genes are TRBV28 and TRBJ2-7; maybe TRBD1 (5 bases). CDR3 size: 16 residues. Germline V gives CDR1 MDHEN, CDR2 SYDVKM. V was clipped by 6 bases and J by 0 bases, with 18 bases between them. CDR3 nucleotides: TGTGCCAGCAGGGGTCCACAGGTCCCCAACTCCTACGAGCAGTACTTC. Translating gives CASRGPQVPNSYEQYF.

In its sample, this clonotype is large. V gene TRBV7-3 combines with J gene TRBJ1-2; D is ambiguous. The CDR3 totals 13 residues. Germline values: CDR1 SGHTA, CDR2 FQGTGA. Between the trimmed V and J ends, which lost 5 bases and 3 bases, there was a span of 10 bases. CDR3 region: CASSPGPYYGYTF. The CDR3 nucleotides are TGTGCCAGCAGCCCCGGGCCCTACTATGGCTACACCTTC.

This clonotype is termed medium-sized. This chain connects TRBV28 to TRBJ2-1; D not certain. The V gene's germline CDR1 is MDHEN and CDR2 SYDVKM. The CDR3 spans 13 residues. With 3 bases removed from V and 2 bases from J, the gap between germline ends came to 5 bases. The CDR3 bases are TGTGCCAGCAGTTTGTCCACCTACAATGAGCAGTTCTTC. It translates to CASSLSTYNEQFF.